The text below deals with one T cell receptor (beta chain). Produced via immunoSEQ multiplex PCR; TCRdb's table is partial and in-frame only. Of 380,000 or so clones in the sample, approximately 86% were seen once. Germline assignment: CDR1 MNHEY and CDR2 SVGAGI. The junction had 4 bases not matched to a gene; V was cut back by 9 bases and J by 0 bases. The CDR3 is 13 residues long. These data come from a study of blood T cell repertoires in COVID-19. Overall study: Acute and convalescent COVID-19 samples came from the United States, Italy and Spain.

Material for sequencing was peripheral blood. The sequence was obtained from a woman aged 60-70 years with COVID-19, enrolled during active disease. The chain has TRBV6-5 and TRBJ2-7; 8 nucleotides line up with TRBD1. Here the CDR3 reads CARGQGFSYEQYF. The DNA of the CDR3 is TGTGCCAGAGGACAGGGTTTCTCCTACGAGCAGTACTTC.